This passage covers 20 T cell receptor beta chains from one sample sequenced in a study. TCRdb recomputed calls from the 5' RACE reads with MiXCR, one row per CDR3 protein. The sample yields tens of thousands of distinct CDR3 sequences, approximately 25% seen once. Sequenced: tumor-infiltrating naive CD4+ T cells sorted from the breast tumor. Subset denoted: naive CD4+ T cells, CD4+CD45RA+CD25-. Source of these receptors: a female donor with breast cancer.

In its sample, this clonotype was seen a few times. This chain uses TRBV2 with TRBJ2-5, with 7 bases lining up with TRBD2. Germline CDR1 and CDR2: SNHLY and FYNNEI. The CDR3 has 13 residues. J lost 2 bases, V lost 8 bases, and 5 bases had no gene match. The CDR3 bases are TGTGCCAGCCTAGCGGAGATACAAGAGACCCAGTACTTC. Translation: CASLAEIQETQYF.

This clonotype has more than one count but fewer than ten. V and J are TRBV7-3 and TRBJ2-2; D remains unclear. The CDR3 is made up of 11 amino acids. Germline-derived CDR1 and CDR2 are SGHTA and FQGTGA. Trimming cost V 5 bases and J 9 bases, with 7 bases left between them. CDR3 sequence (DNA): TGTGCCAGCAGCCCACCGAGGGAGCTGTTTTTT. Protein: CASSPPRELFF.

The chain recombines TRBV7-2 with TRBJ1-5, with a tentative D call TRBD1 (6 bases). CDR3 length: 11 amino acids. V was shortened by 8 bases and J by 6 bases, with 8 bases between the two germline ends. Germline CDR1 SGHTA, CDR2 FQGNSA. For the CDR3, the DNA is TGTGCCAGCGGCAGGGGTCAGCCCCAGCATTTT. Translation gives CASGRGQPQHF. The full variable domain, in which reference TRBV7-2 and TRBJ1-5 provide the parts outside the CDR3, is GAGVSQSPSNKVTEKGKDVELRCDPISGHTALYWYRQSLGQGLEFLIYFQGNSAPDKSGLPSDRFSAERTGGSVSTLTIQRTQQEDSAVYLCASGRGQPQHFGDGTRLSIL.

This clonotype was seen more than once but under ten times. The chain carries TRBV5-5 and TRBJ1-4; 7 nucleotides align to TRBD1. The CDR3 length is 15 residues. Germline-derived CDR1 and CDR2 are SGHKS and YYEKEE (reference sequence). Trimming cost V 1 base and J 5 bases; bases outside gene matches: 5. CDR3 in amino acids: CASSLSGTENEKLFF. The CDR3 bases are TGTGCCAGCAGCTTGTCTGGGACAGAAAATGAAAAACTGTTTTTT.

This clonotype came up a few times. V and J are TRBV7-9 and TRBJ2-2, with TRBD1 as a possible D gene (6 bases). V was clipped by 2 bases and J by 1 base, with 8 bases between them. From germline, CDR1 is SEHNR and CDR2 FQNEAQ (reference sequence). CDR3 size: 15 residues. The CDR3 loop is CASSLNRVNTGELFF. CDR3 nucleotides: TGTGCCAGCAGCTTAAACAGGGTGAACACCGGGGAGCTGTTTTTT.

The V call is TRBV5-1, the J call TRBJ2-3, with 7 bases lining up with TRBD1. CDR1 SGHRS and CDR2 YFSETQ come from the germline V gene. There are 17 residues in the CDR3. Losses at the gene ends were 0 bases for V and 2 bases for J; bases not matched to a gene: 9. Written as DNA, the CDR3 is TGCGCCAGCAGCTTGGGCGCAAGACAGGGAATCACAGATACGCAGTATTTT. Its translation: CASSLGARQGITDTQYF.

The J gene is TRBJ2-1, the V gene TRBV9; the D is unclear. V was trimmed by 4 bases and J by 10 bases, leaving 12 bases between them. The CDR3 is 12 residues long. Germline-derived CDR1 and CDR2 are SGDLS and YYNGEE. CDR3 sequence reads: CASSQKEGEQFF. Written as DNA, the CDR3 is TGTGCCAGCAGCCAAAAGGAAGGGGAGCAGTTCTTC.

The V gene is TRBV11-2, the J gene TRBJ1-1, with TRBD1 matching over 8 bases. Germline V CDR1 and CDR2: SGHAT, FQNNGV. CDR3 length: 15 residues. The J segment lost 2 bases and the V segment lost 5 bases, leaving 7 bases of the junction unmatched. CDR3 region: CASSRAPGGNTEAFF. CDR3 nucleotide sequence: TGTGCCAGCAGCCGCGCACCAGGGGGCAACACTGAAGCTTTCTTT. Full variable domain (outside the CDR3, taken from reference TRBV11-2 and TRBJ1-1): EAGVAQSPRYKIIEKRQSVAFWCNPISGHATLYWYQQILGQGPKLLIQFQNNGVVDDSQLPKDRFSAERLKGVDSTLKIQPAKLEDSAVYLCASSRAPGGNTEAFFGQGTRLTVV.

This clonotype was counted only a few times. V usage is TRBV4-3 and J usage is TRBJ1-1; tentatively, D is TRBD1 (6 bases). V gave up 0 bases and J gave up 5 bases, with 13 bases separating them. CDR3 length equals 15 residues. Per the germline V gene, CDR1 is LGHNA and CDR2 is YSLEER. CDR3 region: CASSQDNRAGTEAFF. CDR3 sequence (DNA): TGCGCCAGCAGCCAAGATAACAGGGCGGGTACTGAAGCTTTCTTT.

This clonotype occurred a few times. The chain has TRBV6-5 and TRBJ2-3; 12 positions match TRBD2. Trimming took 2 bases from V and 4 from J; bases not matched to a gene: 7. The V gene's germline CDR1 is MNHEY and CDR2 SVGAGI. The CDR3 covers 17 residues. CDR3 residues: CASSYHWTSGAADTQYF. The CDR3 bases are TGTGCCAGCAGTTACCATTGGACTAGCGGGGCGGCAGATACGCAGTATTTT.

This clonotype turned up a few times. This chain connects TRBV19 to TRBJ2-5; no reliable D call. There are 13 residues in the CDR3. Germline assignment: CDR1 LNHDA and CDR2 SQIVND (reference sequence). V lost 5 bases to trimming and J lost 2 bases, with 9 bases between them. The CDR3 bases are TGTGCCAGTAGTTCGTCGGATCAAGAGACCCAGTACTTC. This encodes CASSSSDQETQYF.

As DNA, the CDR3 is TGTGCCACCAGTGCCTCGGACAGGGAAGGGAATCAGCCCCAGCATTTT. Translating it yields CATSASDREGNQPQHF. The chain employs TRBV24-1 and TRBJ1-5; 8 bases line up with TRBD1. The CDR3 totals 16 residues. The V and J ends lost 5 bases and 4 bases, in that order; junction bases with no gene match: 9. The germline V gene encodes CDR1 KGHDR and CDR2 SFDVKD.

This clonotype was picked up one time. This rearrangement joins TRBV20-1 to TRBJ2-7; D call uncertain. The germline V gene encodes CDR1 DFQATT and CDR2 SNEGSKA (reference sequence). This CDR3 has 11 residues. The DNA of the CDR3 is TGCGGTACCGCATCAGGACGGGAGCAGTACTTC. Translating gives CGTASGREQYF.

This clonotype was found many times. CDR3 in DNA: TGTGCCAGCAGTTACACTAGCAATGGGGATACGCAGTATTTT. This gives the protein CASSYTSNGDTQYF. The chain joins TRBV6-5 to TRBJ2-3, with D possibly TRBD2 on 6 matching bases. The V gene lost 2 bases and the J gene lost 6 bases, with 12 bases spanning the gap. Germline-derived CDR1 and CDR2 are MNHEY and SVGAGI. The CDR3 covers 14 residues.

The chain combines TRBV5-1 with TRBJ1-6; 9 positions agree with TRBD1. V shed 3 bases and J 8 bases; nucleotides not matched to a gene: 3. Per the germline V gene, CDR1 is SGHRS and CDR2 is YFSETQ. The CDR3 extends over 14 amino acids. The CDR3 region has the DNA TGCGCCAGCAGCTCGGACAGGGGCGATTCACCCCTCCACTTT. Translation: CASSSDRGDSPLHF.

This clonotype came up a few times. The V and J genes are TRBV27 and TRBJ1-6, with unresolved D. The CDR3 extends over 17 amino acids. With 5 bases removed from V and 1 base from J, the gap between germline ends came to 15 bases. Per the germline V gene, CDR1 is MNHEY and CDR2 is SMNVEV (reference sequence). This CDR3 is CASSPVGPESYNSPLHF. In DNA, the CDR3 is TGTGCCAGCAGTCCCGTAGGGCCCGAGTCCTATAATTCACCCCTCCACTTT.

This clonotype has only a few counts. Here the CDR3 reads CASSSWTGQETQYF. Written as DNA, the CDR3 is TGTGCCAGCAGTTCCTGGACAGGTCAAGAGACCCAGTACTTC. The rearrangement joins TRBV6-2 or TRBV6-3 to TRBJ2-5, with TRBD1 matching over 7 bases. V shed 4 bases, J shed 2 bases, and the junction held 4 bases outside the gene matches. Germline assignment: CDR1 MNHEY and CDR2 SVGEGT. This CDR3 has 14 residues.

The genes are TRBV5-8 and TRBJ1-5, with D possibly being TRBD1 (5 bases). This CDR3 comprises 15 residues. V shed 1 base and J shed 7 bases, with 15 bases lying between them. Germline assignment: CDR1 SGHTS and CDR2 YDEGEE. The CDR3: CASSLNPGRRQPQHF. As DNA, the CDR3 is TGTGCCAGCAGCTTGAACCCAGGGCGACGACAGCCCCAGCATTTT.

The rearrangement uses TRBV5-1 and TRBJ2-1, with unresolved D. V lost 1 base and J lost 8, with 7 bases in between. Germline CDR1 SGHRS, CDR2 YFSETQ. This CDR3 is built from 12 residues. CDR3 bases: TGCGCCAGCAGCTTGAGGGATCATGAGCAGTTCTTC. The encoded protein is CASSLRDHEQFF.

The genes are TRBV24-1 and TRBJ2-5; possibly TRBD2 for D (6 bases). V was pared by 6 bases and J by 4 bases, with 8 bases between. CDR1 and CDR2 (germline): KGHDR, SFDVKD. CDR3 length equals 12 residues. CDR3 DNA sequence: TGTGCCACCAGTTTCGGGGGAGAGACCCAGTACTTC. Translation: CATSFGGETQYF.